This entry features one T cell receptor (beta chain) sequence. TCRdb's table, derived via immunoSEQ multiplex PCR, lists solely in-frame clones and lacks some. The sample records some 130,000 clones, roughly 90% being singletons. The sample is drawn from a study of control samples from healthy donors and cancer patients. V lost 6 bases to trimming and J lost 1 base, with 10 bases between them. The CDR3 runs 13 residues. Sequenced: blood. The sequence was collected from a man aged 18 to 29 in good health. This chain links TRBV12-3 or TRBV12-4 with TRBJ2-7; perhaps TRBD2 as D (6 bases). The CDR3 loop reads CASRLAGSYEQYF. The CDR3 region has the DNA TGTGCCAGCAGATTGGCGGGGTCCTACGAGCAGTACTTC.